This passage covers 5 T cell receptor beta chains from one sample sequenced in a study of T cells in Graves' hyperthyroidism and ophthalmopathy (dated by TCRdb to the late 2010s). Library preparation was by multiplex PCR. Instrument used: Illumina HiSeq 2000. The TCR beta CDR3 regions were amplified from the RNA transcripts. The first round of RT-PCR for the TCR CDR3 was performed with the HTBI primer set and the Qiagen OneStep RT-PCR kit. TCRdb's own reprocessing of the public reads used fastp at Q25 and MiXCR and kept productive beta chains. Rows matching on CDR3 protein sequence are summarized as one entry with the most common DNA and genes. Counted in this sample were approximately 400,000 distinct CDR3 sequences; just under 25% of them appeared once. The biggest ten clones account for around 67% of the sample. Material: blood. The receptors were gathered from a man aged 50-60 years with Graves' hyperthyroidism.

This clonotype has a count of ten or more. The rearrangement links TRBV27 to TRBJ1-1; 12 bases match TRBD1. Trimming cost V 6 bases and J 1 base; bases outside gene matches: 3. Germline loops: CDR1 MNHEY, CDR2 SMNVEV (reference sequence). The CDR3 covers 15 residues. The CDR3 region is CASRPGQGANTEAFF. Here the CDR3 DNA reads TGTGCCAGCAGACCGGGACAGGGGGCGAACACTGAAGCTTTCTTT.

The chain employs TRBV12-3 or TRBV12-4 and TRBJ1-4; no clear D. Deletions cut 4 bases from V and 6 bases from J, with 6 bases between. The CDR3 has 12 residues. The DNA for the CDR3 is TGTGCCAGCAGTTCCAGTTATGAAAAACTGTTTTTT. It codes for CASSSSYEKLFF.

The rearrangement links TRBV19 to TRBJ1-3; possibly TRBD1 for D (6 bases). The CDR3 is 13 residues long. Germline CDR1 LNHDA, CDR2 SQIVND (reference sequence). V was cut by 1 base and J by 8 bases, with 9 bases left in between. The DNA of the CDR3 is TGTGCCAGTAGTATAGGAGAGGGGGACACCATATATTTT. Its protein product is CASSIGEGDTIYF.

At least ten counts were recorded for this clonotype. The chain joins TRBV18 to TRBJ2-7; 8 bases are shared with TRBD2. The J segment lost 5 bases and the V segment lost 5 bases, leaving 11 bases of the junction unmatched. This CDR3 spans 15 amino acids. CDR1 is KGHSH, CDR2 LQKENI, per germline. The CDR3 nucleotides are TGTGCCAGCTCAATCTTCGGGAGGGCCTTTGACGAGCAGTACTTC. Its translation is CASSIFGRAFDEQYF.

This clonotype has just a few counts. The V call is TRBV24-1, the J call TRBJ2-1, with unresolved D. This CDR3 region has 11 residues. V shed 6 bases and J shed 3 bases, with 2 bases lying between them. Germline loops: CDR1 KGHDR, CDR2 SFDVKD. CDR3 sequence: CATSIYNEQFF. The CDR3 DNA reads TGTGCCACCAGTATCTACAATGAGCAGTTCTTC.